Presented here are 31 T cell receptor beta chains from one specimen sequenced in a study of blood T cell repertoires in COVID-19. Produced via immunoSEQ multiplex PCR; TCRdb's table is partial and in-frame only. The sample has 430,000 or so clones; 70% to 90% are singletons. The sequencing sample was made of peripheral blood. These TCRs come from a man aged 18 to 29 with COVID-19, enrolled during active disease.

The J gene is TRBJ2-6, the V gene TRBV18; D perhaps matches TRBD1 (5 bases). With 6 bases removed from V and 5 bases from J, the gap between germline ends came to 17 bases. Germline V lookup: CDR1 KGHSH, CDR2 LQKENI. The CDR3 consists of 16 residues. The CDR3, as DNA: TGTGCCAGCTCGCAGACAACAGGATCCAGGGCCAACGTCCTGACTTTC. Protein product: CASSQTTGSRANVLTF.

The rearrangement joins TRBV19 to TRBJ2-2, with D perhaps TRBD2 (6 bases). Germline V gene sequence: CDR1 LNHDA, CDR2 SQIVND (reference sequence). Trimming left V 4 bases short and J 4 bases short, with 16 bases between. The CDR3 is 16 residues long. The CDR3: CASSTRGTRGTGELFF. In DNA form, the CDR3 reads TGTGCCAGTAGTACAAGGGGTACGCGGGGCACCGGGGAGCTGTTTTTT.

The chain combines TRBV7-2 with TRBJ2-3; 11 bases map to TRBD2. Germline V lookup: CDR1 SGHTA, CDR2 FQGNSA. The CDR3 is made up of 15 amino acids. J gave up 4 bases and V 3 bases, and 3 bases lay outside the gene matches. The CDR3: CASSFSGGAADTQYF. CDR3 nucleotides: TGTGCCAGCAGCTTTAGCGGGGGGGCCGCAGATACGCAGTATTTT.

J is TRBJ2-7 and V is TRBV4-1; maybe TRBD2 (6 bases). Germline CDR1 is MGHRA and CDR2 is YSYEKL. Deletions cut 5 bases from V and 7 bases from J, with 15 bases between. The CDR3 runs to 13 residues. The chain's CDR3 is CASSARIGGEQYF. The CDR3 coding sequence is TGCGCCAGCAGCGCCCGAATTGGAGGGGAGCAGTACTTC.

This chain connects TRBV28 to TRBJ2-7; 7 nucleotides align to TRBD1. V lost 5 bases, J lost 3 bases, and 13 bases stayed unmatched. This CDR3 is 16 amino acids long. Germline V gene lookup returns CDR1 MDHEN and CDR2 SYDVKM. CDR3 DNA sequence: TGTGCCAGCAGTGGGTTCTATGGGACAGTTCTCTACGAGCAGTACTTC. It yields the protein CASSGFYGTVLYEQYF.

V and J are TRBV6-6 and TRBJ1-1, with TRBD1 identical over 9 bases. CDR1 is MNHNY and CDR2 is SVGAGI in the germline V gene (reference sequence). V trimming: 5 bases; J trimming: 4 bases; junction bases outside the gene matches: 14. The CDR3 runs to 17 residues. The CDR3 sequence is CASSRLLHRGRFTEAFF. CDR3 in DNA: TGTGCCAGCAGTCGACTCCTGCACAGGGGGCGGTTCACTGAAGCTTTCTTT.

The chain links TRBV6-5 to TRBJ2-7, with 8 nucleotides matching TRBD2. Germline CDR1 is MNHEY and CDR2 is SVGAGI. J was trimmed by 3 bases and V by 6 bases; bases with no gene match: 7. This CDR3 is 14 amino acids long. The CDR3 bases are TGTGCCAGCAGGAAAACCGGGACTAGCTACGAGCAGTACTTC. It translates to CASRKTGTSYEQYF.

The genes are TRBV10-1 and TRBJ1-4, with 7 nucleotides matching TRBD1. The V segment lost 8 bases and the J segment 8 bases; nucleotides outside the gene matches: 8. The CDR3 contains 13 residues. CDR1 and CDR2 from the germline V gene are WNHNN and SYGVQD (reference sequence). The CDR3, as DNA: TGCGCCAGCTTAACAGGGGTCTGGGAAAAACTGTTTTTT. This translates into CASLTGVWEKLFF.

J is TRBJ1-1 and V is TRBV5-1; TRBD1 is a possible D gene (5 bases). V dropped 3 bases and J dropped 3 bases, with 15 bases sitting between them. The CDR3 runs to 15 residues. Germline loops: CDR1 SGHRS, CDR2 YFSETQ. Here the CDR3 DNA reads TGCGCCAGCAGCTGGACAAGGGGTTTGCACACTGAAGCTTTCTTT. This translates into CASSWTRGLHTEAFF. Looking up the rest from reference TRBV5-1 and TRBJ1-1 gives the full variable domain: KAGVTQTPRYLIKTRGQQVTLSCSPISGHRSVSWYQQTPGQGLQFLFEYFSETQRNKGNFPGRFSGRQFSNSRSEMNVSTLELGDSALYLCASSWTRGLHTEAFFGQGTRLTVV.

This clone appeared once. The rearrangement joins TRBV24-1 to TRBJ2-1, with 7 bases lining up with TRBD1. The CDR3 covers 13 residues. The V and J ends lost 9 bases and 0 bases, in that order; junction bases with no gene match: 1. Germline V gives CDR1 KGHDR, CDR2 SFDVKD. CDR3 loop: CATRDSSYNEQFF. The CDR3 nucleotides read TGTGCCACCCGGGACAGCTCCTACAATGAGCAGTTCTTC.

This chain uses TRBV11-3 with TRBJ2-5, with TRBD1 as a possible D gene (5 bases). The CDR3 runs 13 residues. CDR1 is SGHNT, CDR2 YENEEA, per germline. V lost 3 bases and J lost 4, with 9 bases in between. The CDR3 protein is CASSFIRGETQYF. Written as DNA, the CDR3 is TGTGCCAGCAGCTTTATAAGGGGAGAGACCCAGTACTTC.

The chain links TRBV6-1 to TRBJ2-3; 9 bases align to TRBD2. Germline CDR1 MNHNS, CDR2 SASEGT. With 3 bases clipped from V and 5 bases from J, the junction kept 12 bases outside the gene matches. The CDR3 sequence is 17 residues long. The CDR3, as DNA: TGTGCCAGCAGTGACGTTAGTCGCGGGAGGGCACTAGATACGCAGTATTTT. Translated, it gives CASSDVSRGRALDTQYF.

This clone appeared once. The rearrangement joins TRBV6-5 to TRBJ2-2; TRBD1 agrees at 9 bases. CDR3 length equals 15 residues. From germline, CDR1 is MNHEY and CDR2 SVGAGI. Unmatched junction bases numbered 5, after V lost 6 bases and J lost 3 bases. The CDR3 sequence is CASRVDRGYTGELFF. In nucleotides, the CDR3 is TGTGCCAGCAGGGTGGACAGGGGTTACACCGGGGAGCTGTTTTTT.

This rearrangement joins TRBV19 to TRBJ2-7; 8 bases are a match to TRBD1. This CDR3 is built from 15 residues. The germline V gene encodes CDR1 LNHDA and CDR2 SQIVND (reference sequence). V gave up 5 bases and J gave up 2 bases; unmatched junction bases: 8. The CDR3 DNA reads as TGTGCCAGTAGTCCCTCCGGGACAGGAGCCTACGAGCAGTACTTC. It yields the protein CASSPSGTGAYEQYF.

The genes are TRBV5-1 and TRBJ2-3; 14 nucleotides line up with TRBD2. The CDR3 runs 17 residues. Unmatched junction bases numbered 5, after V lost 4 bases and J lost 1 base. The V gene's germline CDR1 is SGHRS and CDR2 YFSETQ. As DNA, the CDR3 is TGCGCCAGCAGCCCGGGACTAGCGGGAGCGGGCACAGATACGCAGTATTTT. Translating gives CASSPGLAGAGTDTQYF.

CDR3 in DNA: TGTGCCAGCAGACGGGACAGGGGAAATGAGCAGTTCTTC. It translates to CASRRDRGNEQFF. The V and J genes are TRBV6-5 and TRBJ2-1; 10 bases fit TRBD1. V lost 6 bases to trimming and J lost 7 bases; unmatched junction nucleotides: 3. CDR1 and CDR2 from the germline V gene are MNHEY and SVGAGI. The CDR3 is made up of 13 amino acids.

The chain combines TRBV3-1 (or the pseudogene TRBV3-2) with TRBJ2-2; D perhaps matches TRBD1 (7 bases). CDR1 is LGHDT, CDR2 YNNKEL, per germline (reference sequence). V was clipped by 3 bases and J by 2 bases, with 22 bases between them. The CDR3 has 19 amino acids. Here the CDR3 reads CASSHGDRAGDFNTGELFF. The CDR3 DNA reads TGTGCCAGCAGCCACGGTGACAGGGCAGGGGACTTTAACACCGGGGAGCTGTTTTTT.

This clone was seen once. The genes are TRBV7-8 and TRBJ2-1; no clear D. This CDR3 has 14 amino acids. The germline V gene has CDR1 SGHVS and CDR2 FQNEAQ. The ends were cut back, 2 bases at V and 1 base at J, with 6 bases in the middle. As DNA, the CDR3 is TGTGCCAGCAGCTTAACGGGTTCCTACAATGAGCAGTTCTTC. Encoded protein: CASSLTGSYNEQFF.

This chain uses TRBV6-2 or TRBV6-3 with TRBJ1-1, with a possible D match to TRBD1 (5 bases). Trimming removed 5 bases from V and 2 bases from J, with 6 bases in between. Germline V gives CDR1 MNHEY, CDR2 SVGEGT. This CDR3 region has 12 residues. CDR3 in DNA: TGTGCCAGCAGTCAGGGTAACACTGAAGCTTTCTTT. This gives the protein CASSQGNTEAFF.

This chain uses TRBV5-8 with TRBJ1-2, with 9 bases aligning to TRBD1. The V segment lost 3 bases and the J segment 4 bases; nucleotides outside the gene matches: 4. In germline, CDR1 is SGHTS, CDR2 YDEGEE. This CDR3 has 14 amino acids. In nucleotides, the CDR3 is TGTGCCAGCAGCTGGTGGGGACAGGGCTATGGCTACACCTTC. The encoded protein is CASSWWGQGYGYTF.

V gene TRBV24-1 combines with J gene TRBJ2-3; 7 positions match TRBD1. The CDR3 runs 14 residues. V lost 4 bases, J lost 6 bases, and 6 bases stayed unmatched. The germline CDR1 and CDR2 sequences are KGHDR and SFDVKD. In DNA form, the CDR3 reads TGTGCCACCAGTGAGGCAACAGGGGCCGATACGCAGTATTTT. Translation: CATSEATGADTQYF.

The chain recombines TRBV12-3 or TRBV12-4 with TRBJ1-5; D is undetermined. V lost 1 base to trimming and J lost 6 bases, with 7 bases between them. The CDR3 covers 13 residues. CDR3 residues: CASSLGRGQPQHF. CDR3 DNA sequence: TGTGCCAGCAGTTTAGGACGGGGTCAGCCCCAGCATTTT.

V and J are TRBV14 and TRBJ1-4; 9 bases align to TRBD1. V was pared by 0 bases and J by 4 bases, with 9 bases of the junction left unmatched. The CDR3 runs to 18 residues. Germline V gene data show CDR1 as SGHDN and CDR2 as FVKESK. Here the CDR3 reads CASSQDRGQGVGNEKLFF. As DNA, the CDR3 is TGTGCCAGCAGCCAAGATCGGGGACAGGGCGTAGGTAATGAAAAACTGTTTTTT.

This chain joins TRBV6-1 and TRBJ2-7, with 7 nucleotides matching TRBD1. V shed 0 bases and J 3 bases; nucleotides not matched to a gene: 5. The CDR3 runs to 15 residues. The germline V gene has CDR1 MNHNS and CDR2 SASEGT. This CDR3 reads CASSEARTGHYEQYF. The CDR3 DNA sequence: TGTGCCAGCAGTGAAGCGAGGACAGGACACTACGAGCAGTACTTC.

This chain joins TRBV7-8 and TRBJ1-1, with a tentative D call TRBD1 (5 bases). V was cut by 4 bases and J by 6 bases, with 12 bases left in between. The CDR3 loop spans 13 amino acids. The germline CDR1 and CDR2 sequences are SGHVS and FQNEAQ. The CDR3, as DNA: TGTGCCAGCAGCTCTGGGGGGATACCTGAAGCTTTCTTT. Protein: CASSSGGIPEAFF.

The gene calls are TRBV27 and TRBJ2-1; TRBD2 is a possible D gene (5 bases). The V gene lost 2 bases and the J gene lost 8 bases, with 13 bases spanning the gap. Germline-derived CDR1 and CDR2 are MNHEY and SMNVEV (reference sequence). CDR3 size: 14 residues. CDR3 in amino acids: CASSLTGFRDEQFF. The CDR3 DNA sequence: TGTGCCAGCAGTTTAACGGGGTTTAGGGATGAGCAGTTCTTC.

The chain combines TRBV9 with TRBJ2-7, with 10 bases identical to TRBD1. Germline loops: CDR1 SGDLS, CDR2 YYNGEE. V was clipped by 4 bases and J by 6 bases; unmatched bases: 7. This CDR3 has 14 residues. DNA of the CDR3: TGTGCCAGCAGCTCCGGGACAGGGGTCCCCGAGCAGTACTTC. Protein: CASSSGTGVPEQYF.

V and J are TRBV6-1 and TRBJ2-1; perhaps TRBD2 as D (6 bases). This CDR3 has 14 residues. V was pared by 6 bases and J by 7 bases, with 16 bases between. Germline V gene lookup returns CDR1 MNHNS and CDR2 SASEGT. The chain's CDR3 is CASRPGGMGNEQFF. The DNA of the CDR3 is TGTGCCAGCAGGCCTGGGGGGATGGGAAATGAGCAGTTCTTC.

V and J are TRBV9 and TRBJ1-1, with TRBD1 as a possible D gene (6 bases). The CDR3 length is 15 residues. V lost 4 bases and J 4 bases, leaving 17 bases between the germline ends. Germline loops: CDR1 SGDLS, CDR2 YYNGEE. The CDR3 spells CASSPQTARGTEAFF. The CDR3 DNA is TGTGCCAGCAGCCCCCAGACAGCCAGGGGCACTGAAGCTTTCTTT.

The chain has TRBV2 and TRBJ1-2; D is ambiguous. The CDR3 has 11 residues. Germline V lookup: CDR1 SNHLY, CDR2 FYNNEI. The V end was cut by 4 bases, the J end by 5 bases, with 5 bases between. CDR3 DNA: TGTGCCAGCAGTGTAGTGTATGGCTACACCTTC. Residues: CASSVVYGYTF. Filled out from reference TRBV2 and TRBJ1-2, the complete variable domain reads EPEVTQTPSHQVTQMGQEVILRCVPISNHLYFYWYRQILGQKVEFLVSFYNNEISEKSEIFDDQFSVERPDGSNFTLKIRSTKLEDSAMYFCASSVVYGYTFGSGTRLTVV.

The chain employs TRBV15 and TRBJ2-2; D is perhaps TRBD2 (5 bases). The CDR3 is made up of 14 amino acids. Germline assignment: CDR1 LNHNV and CDR2 YYDKDF (reference sequence). With 0 bases removed from V and 6 bases from J, the gap between germline ends came to 8 bases. CDR3 DNA sequence: TGTGCCACCAGCAGAGATCTGAGGGCCGGGGAGCTGTTTTTT. Translated, it gives CATSRDLRAGELFF.